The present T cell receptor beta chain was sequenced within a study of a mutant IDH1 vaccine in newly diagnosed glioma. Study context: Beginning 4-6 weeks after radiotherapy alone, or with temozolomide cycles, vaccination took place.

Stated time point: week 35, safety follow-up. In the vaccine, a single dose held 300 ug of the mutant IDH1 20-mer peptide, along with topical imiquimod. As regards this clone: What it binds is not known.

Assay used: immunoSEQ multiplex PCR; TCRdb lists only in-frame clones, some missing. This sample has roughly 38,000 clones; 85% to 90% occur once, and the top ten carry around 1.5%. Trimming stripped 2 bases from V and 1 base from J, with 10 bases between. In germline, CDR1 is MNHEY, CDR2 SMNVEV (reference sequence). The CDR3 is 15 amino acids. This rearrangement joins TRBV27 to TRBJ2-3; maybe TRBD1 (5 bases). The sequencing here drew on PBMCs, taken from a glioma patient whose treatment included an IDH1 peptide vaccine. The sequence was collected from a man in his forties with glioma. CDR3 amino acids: CASSLEIGGTDTQYF. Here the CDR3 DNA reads TGTGCCAGCAGTTTAGAGATAGGGGGCACAGATACGCAGTATTTT.